The 22 T cell receptor beta chains given below trace back to one sample, sequenced in a study of blood T cell repertoires in COVID-19. The protocol was immunoSEQ multiplex PCR, while the TCRdb copy is restricted to in-frame clones and leaves out a portion. In the table there are roughly 160,000 clones, roughly 84% of which are singletons. Sequencing was performed on peripheral blood. All receptors derive from a middle-aged man with acute or convalescent COVID-19.

This clone was seen just once. The rearrangement links TRBV6-6 to TRBJ1-1, with 8 positions matching TRBD1. The CDR3 length is 14 residues. Germline loops: CDR1 MNHNY, CDR2 SVGAGI (reference sequence). J gave up 5 bases and V 7 bases, and 9 bases lay outside the gene matches. The CDR3 DNA reads TGTGCCAGCATCGCCGGGACAGGTTGGACTGAAGCTTTCTTT. This gives the protein CASIAGTGWTEAFF.

V gene TRBV5-1 combines with J gene TRBJ2-3; 8 bases are a match to TRBD1. From germline, CDR1 is SGHRS and CDR2 YFSETQ. With V trimmed by 4 bases and J by 4 bases, 5 bases remained unmatched. CDR3 length: 14 residues. Written as DNA, the CDR3 is TGCGCCAGCAGCCGCAAGACAGGGGCAGATACGCAGTATTTT. As protein: CASSRKTGADTQYF.

J is TRBJ2-7 and V is TRBV5-6; TRBD1 aligns across 10 bases. The CDR3 has 16 residues. The V gene end was trimmed by 3 bases and the J gene end by 1 base; junction bases not matched to a gene: 7. Germline V gene sequence: CDR1 SGHDT, CDR2 YYEEEE. This CDR3 reads CASSSGTGARSYEQYF. The CDR3 coding sequence is TGTGCCAGCAGCTCCGGGACAGGGGCCAGATCCTACGAGCAGTACTTC.

The J gene is TRBJ2-4, the V gene TRBV7-9; TRBD2 agrees at 8 bases. From germline, CDR1 is SEHNR and CDR2 FQNEAQ (reference sequence). V shed 6 bases, J shed 3 bases, and the junction held 7 bases outside the gene matches. This CDR3 spans 15 amino acids. CDR3 protein: CASSSVGGDKNIQYF. The CDR3 DNA follows: TGTGCCAGCAGTTCAGTCGGGGGGGACAAAAACATTCAGTACTTC.

The chain links TRBV19 to TRBJ2-3; TRBD2 might be the D (5 bases). CDR1 is LNHDA, CDR2 SQIVND, per germline (reference sequence). The CDR3 is 14 amino acids. The germline V and J ends were trimmed by 6 bases and 0 bases, with 10 bases remaining between them. DNA of the CDR3: TGTGCCAGTAGGCGGGTGGGGAGCACAGATACGCAGTATTTT. Amino acid sequence: CASRRVGSTDTQYF.

This clone showed up just a few times. This sequence joins TRBV2 and TRBJ1-1; D remains unclear. This CDR3 is 12 amino acids long. Germline V gene sequence: CDR1 SNHLY, CDR2 FYNNEI. Trimming removed 2 bases at V and 7 bases at J, with 8 bases between. The CDR3: CASSEYRVEAFF. In nucleotides, the CDR3 is TGTGCCAGCAGTGAATACCGAGTTGAAGCTTTCTTT.

This chain connects TRBV20-1 to TRBJ1-1, with 7 bases fitting TRBD1. The CDR3 length is 15 residues. The V gene end was trimmed by 3 bases and the J gene end by 0 bases; junction bases not matched to a gene: 7. The germline V gene encodes CDR1 DFQATT and CDR2 SNEGSKA (reference sequence). The CDR3 region has the DNA TGCAGTGCTAGTATACCCGGACAGGTGAACACTGAAGCTTTCTTT. Amino acids: CSASIPGQVNTEAFF.

The rearrangement uses TRBV4-2 and TRBJ1-4; D uncertain. This CDR3 has 14 residues. V shed 0 bases and J shed 8 bases, with 10 bases lying between them. Germline V CDR1 and CDR2: LGHNA, YNFKEQ. As DNA, the CDR3 is TGTGCCAGCAGCCAAGATGAGGCTGCCGAAAAACTGTTTTTT. The encoded protein is CASSQDEAAEKLFF.

The chain combines TRBV14 with TRBJ2-7, with D uncertain. The CDR3 loop spans 13 amino acids. Germline CDR1 SGHDN, CDR2 FVKESK. V was trimmed by 0 bases and J by 3 bases, leaving 6 bases between them. The CDR3 nucleotides are TGTGCCAGCAGCCAAGATCTCGGCTACGAGCAGTACTTC. Translating gives CASSQDLGYEQYF.

This clone has just a few counts. The sample carries other DNA sequences with the same CDR3. CDR3 in amino acids: CASSRTGIYEQYF. The CDR3 nucleotides read TGTGCCAGCAGCCGTACGGGGATCTACGAGCAGTACTTC. J is TRBJ2-7 and V is TRBV5-6, with D possibly being TRBD2 (5 bases). The CDR3 length is 13 residues. Trimming shortened V by 4 bases and J by 3 bases, and 11 bases separated the two germline ends. The germline gives CDR1 SGHDT, CDR2 YYEEEE.

This clone has a handful of counts. V and J are TRBV6-6 and TRBJ1-5, with 8 bases matching TRBD1. There are 19 residues in the CDR3. Germline-derived CDR1 and CDR2 are MNHNY and SVGAGI (reference sequence). Germline trimming cut 5 bases from V and 3 bases from J; bases unmatched to any gene: 18. The CDR3 region has the DNA TGTGCCAGCAGTCTATGGGGTACACCGGGACAGGACCACAATCAGCCCCAGCATTTT. Protein product: CASSLWGTPGQDHNQPQHF.

This rearrangement joins TRBV7-6 to TRBJ1-1; D uncertain. Trimming took 4 bases from V and 4 from J, leaving 16 bases between them. CDR1 is SGHVS, CDR2 FNYEAQ, per germline. This CDR3 has 15 amino acids. The CDR3 DNA follows: TGTGCCAGCAGCTCGGACTACTTGGGTATCACTGAAGCTTTCTTT. Translating gives CASSSDYLGITEAFF.

This clone has just a few counts. Its ends do not fully match the called genes, so a read error is possible. The V gene is TRBV30, the J gene TRBJ1-4; unclear D gene. The CDR3 consists of 11 residues. Germline CDR1 reads GTSNPN; CDR2 reads SVGIG (reference sequence). The chain's CDR3 is CAWSGAEKLFF. The CDR3 bases are TGTGCATGGAGTGGAGCAGAAAAACTGTTTTTT.

The J gene is TRBJ2-2, the V gene TRBV5-8, with 7 bases identical to TRBD1. The CDR3 runs 17 residues. Germline lookup yields CDR1 SGHTS and CDR2 YDEGEE. J gave up 0 bases and V 5 bases, and 10 bases lay outside the gene matches. In DNA, the CDR3 is TGTGCCAGCAGGCGCTGGGGACAGCAAACGAACACCGGGGAGCTGTTTTTT. Translated: CASRRWGQQTNTGELFF.

The chain is built from TRBV9 and TRBJ2-3, with D possibly being TRBD2 (5 bases). The germline CDR1 and CDR2 sequences are SGDLS and YYNGEE. The length of the CDR3 is 14 residues. The ends were cut back, 4 bases at V and 4 bases at J, with 13 bases in the middle. In DNA, the CDR3 is TGTGCCAGCAGCCCCTCGGGGATCGCAGATACGCAGTATTTT. Translating it yields CASSPSGIADTQYF.

The chain joins TRBV27 to TRBJ1-6, with TRBD1 matching 9 bases. V was pared by 0 bases and J by 6 bases, with 3 bases of the junction left unmatched. Looked up from germline, CDR1 is MNHEY and CDR2 is SMNVEV (reference sequence). The CDR3 has 16 amino acids. CDR3 residues: CASSLSGTGFNSPLHF. The CDR3 nucleotides read TGTGCCAGCAGTTTATCCGGGACAGGGTTTAATTCACCCCTCCACTTT.

V is TRBV7-9 and J is TRBJ1-4; D gene unclear. The CDR3 extends over 16 amino acids. CDR1 is SEHNR and CDR2 is FQNEAQ in the germline V gene (reference sequence). Trimming took off 7 bases at V and 6 bases at J, with 21 bases between the two ends. The CDR3 DNA is TGTGCCAGCATCCCCGTTAAGGTCCCGGAGGATGAAAAACTGTTTTTT. Protein: CASIPVKVPEDEKLFF.

J is TRBJ2-7 and V is TRBV9; TRBD1 matches at 7 bases. The CDR3 runs to 15 residues. The germline gives CDR1 SGDLS, CDR2 YYNGEE. J lost 1 base, V lost 0 bases, and 4 bases had no gene match. The CDR3 DNA follows: TGTGCCAGCAGCGTAGCAGGGGGATATTCCTACGAGCAGTACTTC. The encoded protein is CASSVAGGYSYEQYF.

The chain couples TRBV5-6 to TRBJ2-7; D unclear. The CDR3 loop spans 15 amino acids. The V end lost 4 bases, the J end lost 5 bases, and 19 bases lay between the germline ends. CDR1 is SGHDT, CDR2 YYEEEE, per germline. The CDR3 loop reads CASSIGPAGYNEQYF. The CDR3 DNA reads TGTGCCAGCAGCATCGGTCCCGCCGGGTACAACGAGCAGTACTTC.

V is TRBV9 and J is TRBJ2-1; 7 bases are a match to TRBD1. The germline CDR1 and CDR2 sequences are SGDLS and YYNGEE. The trim removed 0 bases at V and 13 bases at J, leaving 7 bases unmatched. CDR3 size: 13 residues. CDR3 residues: CASSVGGPGGQFF. The CDR3 nucleotides read TGTGCCAGCAGCGTAGGGGGCCCAGGGGGTCAGTTCTTC.

The rearrangement joins TRBV20-1 to TRBJ1-2; D unclear. CDR3 size: 13 residues. V shed 3 bases and J shed 5 bases, with 13 bases lying between them. Germline V gives CDR1 DFQATT, CDR2 SNEGSKA (reference sequence). CDR3 residues: CSASAGEAYGYTF. The CDR3 bases are TGCAGTGCTAGTGCCGGGGAGGCGTATGGCTACACCTTC.

The rearrangement uses TRBV7-9 and TRBJ2-5, with TRBD2 identical over 7 bases. The CDR3 runs to 13 residues. The junction had 2 bases not matched to a gene; V was cut back by 3 bases and J by 4 bases. Germline lookup yields CDR1 SEHNR and CDR2 FQNEAQ (reference sequence). The CDR3 reads CASSLTGGETQYF. The CDR3, as DNA: TGTGCCAGCAGCTTGACGGGAGGAGAGACCCAGTACTTC.